The 9 T cell receptor beta chains listed next were all sequenced from one sample in a study of blood T cell repertoires in COVID-19. The data were produced by immunoSEQ multiplex PCR, yet TCRdb's version contains in-frame clones alone and is incomplete. The table records about 72,000 clones, about nine tenths of them present only once. Sequenced input: peripheral blood. The receptors derive from a human donor in a cohort sampled during active COVID-19.

The chain links TRBV6-6 to TRBJ1-5; D call uncertain. The germline CDR1 and CDR2 sequences are MNHNY and SVGAGI (reference sequence). The CDR3 spans 13 residues. V was clipped by 7 bases and J by 2 bases, with 9 bases between them. The CDR3 coding sequence is TGTGCCAGCACTCCACTAGGCAATCAGCCCCAGCATTTT. It specifies CASTPLGNQPQHF.

V usage is TRBV7-2 and J usage is TRBJ2-1; the match to TRBD2 covers 13 bases. The CDR3 extends over 17 amino acids. V shed 2 bases, J shed 4 bases, and the junction held 5 bases outside the gene matches. Germline values: CDR1 SGHTA, CDR2 FQGNSA. Here the CDR3 DNA reads TGTGCCAGCAGCTTATTAGGGACTAGCGGGGTGTACAATGAGCAGTTCTTC. Translating gives CASSLLGTSGVYNEQFF.

This clone appeared a few times. V and J are TRBV28 and TRBJ1-1, with a weak D call TRBD1 (5 bases). The CDR3 loop spans 15 amino acids. Germline V CDR1 and CDR2: MDHEN, SYDVKM. Trimming took off 6 bases at V and 4 bases at J, with 18 bases between the two ends. The DNA for the CDR3 is TGTGCCAGCAGACCCCCGGTCCAGGGTGTCACTGAAGCTTTCTTT. This translates into CASRPPVQGVTEAFF. The whole variable domain, filled in from reference TRBV28 and TRBJ1-1, reads DVKVTQSSRYLVKRTGEKVFLECVQDMDHENMFWYRQDPGLGLRLIYFSYDVKMKEKGDIPEGYSVSREKKERFSLILESASTNQTSMYLCASRPPVQGVTEAFFGQGTRLTVV.

The gene calls are TRBV4-3 and TRBJ2-3; tentatively, D is TRBD2 (5 bases). The CDR3 spans 17 residues. CDR1 is LGHNA and CDR2 is YSLEER in the germline V gene. V was pared by 4 bases and J by 2 bases, with 19 bases between. The CDR3 reads CASSLGLGSFITDTQYF. CDR3 coding DNA: TGCGCCAGCAGCCTAGGACTGGGGTCCTTTATCACAGATACGCAGTATTTT.

The chain carries TRBV6-5 and TRBJ2-1; weak D call: TRBD1 (6 bases). Trimming left V 0 bases short and J 6 bases short, with 12 bases between. The CDR3 is 15 amino acids. Germline assignment: CDR1 MNHEY and CDR2 SVGAGI. In nucleotides, the CDR3 is TGTGCCAGCAGTTACTCCCTCAGGGGTATCAATGAGCAGTTCTTC. It translates to CASSYSLRGINEQFF.

Only a few counts were recorded for this clone. The chain has TRBV4-2 and TRBJ1-1, with D perhaps matching TRBD1 (5 bases). Germline V CDR1 and CDR2: LGHNA, YNFKEQ. The CDR3 length is 13 residues. Trimming left V 0 bases short and J 11 bases short, with 13 bases between. CDR3 amino acids: CASSQDSAGMAFF. The CDR3 bases are TGTGCCAGCAGCCAAGATTCGGCAGGGATGGCTTTCTTT.

This clone was seen once. This chain joins TRBV2 and TRBJ2-2, with 8 bases fitting TRBD2. The CDR3 spans 14 residues. Germline CDR1 and CDR2: SNHLY and FYNNEI. Here the CDR3 DNA reads TGTGTGAACATAGCGGGAAGGTACAGCGGGGAGCTGTTTTTT. Translating it yields CVNIAGRYSGELFF. The variable domain in full, completed from reference TRBV2 and TRBJ2-2, reads EPEVTQTPSHQVTQMGQEVILRCVPISNHLYFYWYRQILGQKVEFLVSFYNNEISEKSEIFDDQFSVERPDGSNFTLKIRSTKLEDSAMYFCVNIAGRYSGELFFGEGSRLTVL.

The chain is built from TRBV27 and TRBJ1-2, with 7 bases matching TRBD1. The CDR3 runs to 15 residues. Germline CDR1 MNHEY, CDR2 SMNVEV (reference sequence). V trimming: 6 bases; J trimming: 3 bases; junction bases outside the gene matches: 10. The CDR3 DNA sequence: TGTGCCAGCAGGTGGAGACAGGGTGAGCACTATGGCTACACCTTC. Translating it yields CASRWRQGEHYGYTF.

This CDR3 is CASSYRDSQETQYF. The CDR3 region has the DNA TGTGCCAGCAGTTACAGGGACTCCCAAGAGACCCAGTACTTC. V is TRBV6-2 or TRBV6-3 and J is TRBJ2-5; D might be TRBD2 (6 bases). Germline V gene sequence: CDR1 MNHEY, CDR2 SVGEGT. CDR3 length: 14 amino acids. V was cut by 2 bases and J by 1 base, with 8 bases left in between.